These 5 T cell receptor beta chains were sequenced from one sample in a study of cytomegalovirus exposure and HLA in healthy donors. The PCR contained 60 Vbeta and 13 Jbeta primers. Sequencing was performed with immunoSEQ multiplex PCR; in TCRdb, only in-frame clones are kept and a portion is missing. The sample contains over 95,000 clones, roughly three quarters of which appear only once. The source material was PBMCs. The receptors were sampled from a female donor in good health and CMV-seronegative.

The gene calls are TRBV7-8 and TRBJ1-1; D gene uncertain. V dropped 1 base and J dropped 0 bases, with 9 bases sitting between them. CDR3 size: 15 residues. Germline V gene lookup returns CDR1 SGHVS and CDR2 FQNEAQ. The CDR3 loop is CASSLGVTLNTEAFF. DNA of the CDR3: TGTGCCAGCAGCTTAGGCGTCACCTTGAACACTGAAGCTTTCTTT.

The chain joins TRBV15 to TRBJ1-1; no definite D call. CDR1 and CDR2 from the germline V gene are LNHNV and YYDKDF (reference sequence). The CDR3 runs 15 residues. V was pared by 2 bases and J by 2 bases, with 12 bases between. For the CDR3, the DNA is TGTGCCACCAGCAGAACCCTCGGAGGTAACACTGAAGCTTTCTTT. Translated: CATSRTLGGNTEAFF.

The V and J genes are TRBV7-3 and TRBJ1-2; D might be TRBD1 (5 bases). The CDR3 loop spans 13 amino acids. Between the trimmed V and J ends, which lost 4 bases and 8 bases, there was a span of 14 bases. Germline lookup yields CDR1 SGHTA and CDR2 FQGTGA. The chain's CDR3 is CASSSGQGGGYTF. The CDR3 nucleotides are TGTGCCAGCAGCTCCGGTCAGGGAGGAGGCTACACCTTC.

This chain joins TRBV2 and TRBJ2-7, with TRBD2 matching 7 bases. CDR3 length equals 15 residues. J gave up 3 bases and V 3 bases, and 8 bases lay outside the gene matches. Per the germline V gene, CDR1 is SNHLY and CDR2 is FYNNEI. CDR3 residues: CASSEGRERLYEQYF. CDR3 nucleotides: TGTGCCAGCAGTGAGGGGCGGGAGCGCCTCTACGAGCAGTACTTC. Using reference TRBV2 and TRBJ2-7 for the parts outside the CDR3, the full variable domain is EPEVTQTPSHQVTQMGQEVILRCVPISNHLYFYWYRQILGQKVEFLVSFYNNEISEKSEIFDDQFSVERPDGSNFTLKIRSTKLEDSAMYFCASSEGRERLYEQYFGPGTRLTVT.

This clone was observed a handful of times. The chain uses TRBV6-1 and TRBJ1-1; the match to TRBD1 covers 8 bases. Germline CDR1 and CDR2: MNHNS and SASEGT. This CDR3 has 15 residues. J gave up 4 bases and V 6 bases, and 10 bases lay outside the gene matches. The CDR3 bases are TGTGCCAGCAGACCCCCGGACAGGGAGGTCACTGAAGCTTTCTTT. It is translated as CASRPPDREVTEAFF.